Below, 13 T cell receptor beta chains from the same sample are listed, as sequenced in a study of shared clonotypes between healthy human individuals (dated by TCRdb to 2018 to 2021). Libraries were constructed by the immunoSEQ multiplex PCR assay. TCRdb obtained this table from immuneACCESS and retained in-frame rearrangements with V and J assigned. These tables miss some clones; where compared with another copy, unresolved V genes account for less than half of the shortfall, and the remainder is unexplained. Here the sample has 740,000 or so clones; around 73% occur a single time. The top ten constitute 1.5% to 2% of the sample. Sequences were obtained from memory CD4+ T cells sorted from blood. The cell subset or site label, read with the paper, signifies: CD45RA-negative fraction. Receptor source: a woman aged 30 to 39 in good health.

V gene TRBV4-1 combines with J gene TRBJ2-7, with 9 bases identical to TRBD1. Germline V CDR1 and CDR2: MGHRA, YSYEKL. This CDR3 has 14 residues. Trimming cost V 3 bases and J 3 bases; bases outside gene matches: 3. The CDR3 DNA follows: TGCGCCAGCAGCCAGACGGGACAGGGCTACGAGCAGTACTTC. Its translation is CASSQTGQGYEQYF.

This sequence joins TRBV18 and TRBJ2-6; either TRBD1 or TRBD2 may fit D (5 bases each). Germline assignment: CDR1 KGHSH and CDR2 LQKENI. This CDR3 is 16 amino acids long. Trimming took 3 bases from V and 2 from J, leaving 11 bases between them. Here the CDR3 reads CASSPSRDPGANVLTF. In DNA form, the CDR3 reads TGTGCCAGCTCACCGAGTAGGGACCCTGGGGCCAACGTCCTGACTTTC.

This clone occurred a few times. The V and J genes are TRBV7-2 and TRBJ1-4; possibly TRBD1 for D (5 bases). This CDR3 has 16 amino acids. V was cut by 4 bases and J by 5 bases, with 17 bases left in between. Germline CDR1 reads SGHTA; CDR2 reads FQGNSA. CDR3 sequence (DNA): TGTGCCAGCAGCTCCCGCTCACGGGACGGGAATGAAAAACTGTTTTTT. Translation gives CASSSRSRDGNEKLFF.

V is TRBV5-1 and J is TRBJ2-1; D perhaps matches TRBD1 (6 bases). Germline CDR1 is SGHRS and CDR2 is YFSETQ. This CDR3 contains 14 residues. Trimming took off 4 bases at V and 4 bases at J, with 12 bases between the two ends. The CDR3 sequence is CASSRGQGYNEQFF. DNA of the CDR3: TGCGCCAGCAGCCGAGGCCAGGGGTACAATGAGCAGTTCTTC.

Points on this clone: This likely came from a read error, as a far larger clone is one base away. The sample carries other DNA sequences with the same CDR3. J is TRBJ1-2 and V is TRBV11-2; D unclear. V lost 4 bases and J lost 5, with 11 bases in between. This CDR3 has 13 amino acids. CDR1 and CDR2 from the germline V gene are SGHAT and FQNNGV. CDR3 protein: CASSSPGGYGYTF. CDR3 DNA: TGTGCCAGCAGCTCCCCGGGAGGGTATGGCTACACCTTC.

This clone has a count of ten or more. J is TRBJ1-2 and V is TRBV29-1, with D perhaps TRBD1 (5 bases). The CDR3 covers 13 residues. The V end lost 4 bases, the J end lost 6 bases, and 15 bases lay between the germline ends. Germline CDR1 SQVTM, CDR2 ANQGSEA. The CDR3, as DNA: TGCAGCGTTGGGGAATTAGGAGGGGATGGCTACACCTTC. Translation: CSVGELGGDGYTF.

The chain recombines TRBV15 with TRBJ2-1; perhaps TRBD2 as D (5 bases). Per the germline V gene, CDR1 is LNHNV and CDR2 is YYDKDF (reference sequence). Trimming cost V 6 bases and J 6 bases, with 9 bases left between them. The CDR3 totals 12 residues. CDR3 residues: CATSAAGNEQFF. The CDR3 bases are TGTGCCACCAGTGCGGCGGGCAATGAGCAGTTCTTC.

The genes are TRBV28 and TRBJ2-7; D could derive from TRBD1 or TRBD2 (6 bases each). From germline, CDR1 is MDHEN and CDR2 SYDVKM. V was trimmed by 3 bases and J by 3 bases, leaving 12 bases between them. The CDR3 has 14 residues. CDR3: CASSLSGAVYEQYF. CDR3 in DNA: TGTGCCAGCAGTTTGTCGGGGGCGGTCTACGAGCAGTACTTC.

V gene TRBV28 combines with J gene TRBJ2-7; 12 nucleotides align to TRBD1. Germline V CDR1 and CDR2: MDHEN, SYDVKM. The CDR3 sequence is 15 residues long. J lost 5 bases, V lost 7 bases, and 9 bases had no gene match. Written as DNA, the CDR3 is TGTGCCAGCAAGTCCTCCGGGACAGGGGGCAACGAGCAGTACTTC. Translation: CASKSSGTGGNEQYF.

The chain is built from TRBV5-4 and TRBJ1-1; no clear D gene. Germline loops: CDR1 SGHNT, CDR2 YYREEE (reference sequence). V lost 7 bases and J lost 0, with 4 bases in between. The CDR3 contains 11 residues. This CDR3 reads CASHMNTEAFF. The CDR3 nucleotides are TGTGCCAGCCACATGAACACTGAAGCTTTCTTT.

The chain links TRBV21-1 to TRBJ2-5; the table assigns TRBD1, which was not confirmed against the DNA. TRBV21-1 is annotated as a pseudogene. The CDR3 runs 11 residues. The CDR3: CASSTMETQYF. CDR3 DNA sequence: TGTGCCAGCAGCACAATGGAGACCCAGTACTTC.

The rearrangement uses TRBV5-1 and TRBJ2-1, with D uncertain. The germline gives CDR1 SGHRS, CDR2 YFSETQ. Trimming stripped 0 bases from V and 10 bases from J, with 8 bases between. This CDR3 has 12 residues. CDR3: CASSLVRYEQFF. CDR3 sequence (DNA): TGCGCCAGCAGCTTGGTACGCTACGAGCAGTTCTTC.

The chain has TRBV6-5 and TRBJ2-2; TRBD1 agrees at 7 bases. The CDR3 length is 14 residues. V was pared by 7 bases and J by 2 bases, with 4 bases of the junction left unmatched. Germline V gene data show CDR1 as MNHEY and CDR2 as SVGAGI. CDR3 sequence reads: CASIDRANTGELFF. For the CDR3, the DNA is TGTGCCAGCATTGACAGGGCTAACACCGGGGAGCTGTTTTTT.